One TCR beta chain is described in this entry. The V gene's germline CDR1 is MNHNY and CDR2 SVGAGI (reference sequence). Trimming stripped 6 bases from V and 0 bases from J, with 9 bases between. The CDR3 runs to 15 residues. TCRdb's copy holds only in-frame clones and misses some; the assay was immunoSEQ multiplex PCR. The sample lists some 200,000 clones; over 80% were seen once. These data come from a study of T cell responses to AZD1222 COVID-19 vaccine. The chain recombines TRBV6-6 with TRBJ2-6, with unresolved D. This sequence originates from an adult in good health. The input for sequencing was peripheral blood, taken on day 0 of AZD1222 vaccination. CDR3 protein: CASRDGNSGANVLTF. The CDR3 DNA sequence: TGTGCCAGCAGAGATGGAAACTCTGGGGCCAACGTCCTGACTTTC.